Listed below are T cell receptor beta chains from one sample, sequenced in a study of cytomegalovirus exposure and HLA in healthy donors. The table came from immunoSEQ multiplex PCR; TCRdb's copy has only in-frame clones and leaves some out. The data hold about 190,000 clones, with less than 90% observed a single time. The sample consisted of PBMCs. All receptors derive from a woman under 40 in good health and CMV-seronegative. CDR3s include the opening cysteine and the closing phenylalanine or tryptophan. A D gene is named only where the DNA matches it firmly. The listing skips clone size in some rows; elsewhere it reads once, few, many or a size class.

DNA,CDR3,size,D,length,J,V
TGTGCCAGTAGTATCCAGGGGGCGTCAGAGACCCAGTACTTC,CASSIQGASETQYF,.,TRBD1,14,TRBJ2-5,TRBV19
TGCGCCAGCAGCTTGGCCAGGGGTGAGACCCAGTACTTC,CASSLARGETQYF,.,.,13,TRBJ2-5,TRBV5-1
TGTGCCAGCAGCGCTGGGACAGTTGAAGCTTTCTTT,CASSAGTVEAFF,.,TRBD1,12,TRBJ1-1,TRBV28
TGTGCCAGCATTCAGGGCTCTGGGGACAGTAATAGCAATCAGCCCCAGCATTTT,CASIQGSGDSNSNQPQHF,.,TRBD1,18,TRBJ1-5,TRBV5-5
TGTGCCAGCAGTTTATCGGGAGTAGGACTAGCGGGAGAGAAAACCTACGAGCAGTACTTC,CASSLSGVGLAGEKTYEQYF,.,TRBD2,20,TRBJ2-7,TRBV28
TGTGCCAGCAGCCAACAGGGGGGGAGCTCTGGGGCCAACGTCCTGACTTTC,CASSQQGGSSGANVLTF,.,.,17,TRBJ2-6,TRBV7-6
TGTGCCACCAGCAGAGGGTGGACTAGCGGGAGAGACAATGAGCAGTTCTTC,CATSRGWTSGRDNEQFF,.,TRBD2,17,TRBJ2-1,TRBV15
TGTGCCAGCAGCTTACTGGGACTGAGCTCCTACGAGCAGTACTTC,CASSLLGLSSYEQYF,.,.,15,TRBJ2-7,TRBV7-2
TGTGCCAGCAGAGGCGGAGAGGGGGCGCAAGCTTTCTTT,CASRGGEGAQAFF,once,TRBD1,13,TRBJ1-1,TRBV2
TGTGCCAGCAGCTTAGAGGGATCACAGGGAATGTGGAATCAGCCCCAGCATTTT,CASSLEGSQGMWNQPQHF,once,.,18,TRBJ1-5,TRBV7-8
TGCGCCAGCAGCCAAGAGTCCGGGGAGAGCCATCCCCGGGCCTACGAGCAGTACTTC,CASSQESGESHPRAYEQYF,.,.,19,TRBJ2-7,TRBV4-1